The 2 T cell receptor beta chains in this list originate from one sample, sequenced in a study of T cell responses to AZD1222 COVID-19 vaccine. Generated by immunoSEQ multiplex PCR, the TCRdb table keeps only in-frame clones and is missing some. The sample shows some 130,000 clones, about 90% of them seen only once. This specimen was peripheral blood, taken on day 0 of MenACWY control vaccination. All receptors come from an adult in good health.

This clone was seen more than once but under ten times. Here the CDR3 reads CASSLGTALMEQFF. The DNA of the CDR3 is TGTGCCAGCAGCCTCGGGACCGCTCTTATGGAGCAGTTCTTC. The chain has TRBV9 and TRBJ2-1; D may be TRBD1 or TRBD2 (5 bases each). The CDR3 runs 14 residues. The germline CDR1 and CDR2 sequences are SGDLS and YYNGEE. Trimming pared 4 bases from V and 10 bases from J, leaving 18 bases between.

This rearrangement joins TRBV20-1 to TRBJ2-1; unclear D gene. This CDR3 spans 11 amino acids. Germline V CDR1 and CDR2: DFQATT, SNEGSKA (reference sequence). Trimming pared 0 bases from V and 9 bases from J, leaving 6 bases between. For the CDR3, the DNA is TGCAGTGCTAGAGACAGACCTGAGCAGTTCTTC. This encodes CSARDRPEQFF.